The T cell receptor (beta chain) under discussion was sequenced for a study of cytomegalovirus exposure and HLA in healthy donors. This clone was seen a handful of times. Its antigen remains unknown. Between the trimmed V and J ends, which lost 7 bases and 2 bases, there was a span of 14 bases. From germline, CDR1 is MDHEN and CDR2 SYDVKM. The CDR3 has 14 amino acids. Overall study findings and caveats: Earlier analysis looked at TCR beta V segments, and most were productive about 90% or about 30% of the time.

In the PCR, 60 Vbeta and 13 Jbeta primers were used. As processed by the authors: The authors later counted 75 million to 90 million unique TCR beta chains, about 11 million of them shared. Assay used: immunoSEQ multiplex PCR; TCRdb lists only in-frame clones, some missing. V, J and clone size reflect that table, while D and trimming were determined from the DNA. The repertoire holds 99,000 or so clones, with about 12% as singletons. This sequence joins TRBV28 and TRBJ1-2, with D unclear. The sequencing sample was made of PBMCs. The TCR was taken from a man aged 35-49 years in good health and CMV-seropositive. CDR3 region: CASKRPLVNYGYTF. The CDR3 bases are TGTGCCAGCAAGCGCCCACTCGTAAACTATGGCTACACCTTC.